The next 26 T cell receptor beta chains were all read from a single sample in a study of monozygotic twins with inflammatory bowel disease. No DNA is given; TCRdb re-called the 5' RACE reads and lists each CDR3 protein once. In all, the sample yields 300,000 to 350,000 distinct CDR3 sequences. Sequencing used blood. Source of these receptors: a human donor with ulcerative colitis or Crohn's disease, or a healthy co-twin of an affected twin (not recorded which).

The V gene is TRBV6-2 or TRBV6-3, the J gene TRBJ2-1; the D call of TRBD1 rests on TCRdb alone, since no DNA is present to check it. Germline V gives CDR1 MNHEY, CDR2 SVGEGT. The length of the CDR3 is 15 residues. The CDR3 sequence is CASRDTTGSVNEQFF.

This chain's CDR3 is CASSFPGTPQIGQYF. The chain is built from TRBV28 and TRBJ2-7; TCRdb names TRBD2, which stays unverified in the absence of DNA. The CDR3 has 15 residues. From germline, CDR1 is MDHEN and CDR2 SYDVKM. The full variable domain, with the rest looked up from reference TRBV28 and TRBJ2-7, is DVKVTQSSRYLVKRTGEKVFLECVQDMDHENMFWYRQDPGLGLRLIYFSYDVKMKEKGDIPEGYSVSREKKERFSLILESASTNQTSMYLCASSFPGTPQIGQYFGPGTRLTVT.

The genes are TRBV7-2 and TRBJ2-1. This CDR3 region has 12 residues. CDR1 and CDR2 (germline): SGHTA, FQGNSA. Here the CDR3 reads CASSVLWGEQFF.

The chain recombines TRBV12-3 or TRBV12-4 with TRBJ1-6; lacking DNA, the TRBD1 call made by TCRdb goes unchecked. The CDR3 extends over 15 amino acids. The CDR3 sequence is CASSFGDRVNSPLHF.

The chain couples TRBV6-1 to TRBJ2-5. CDR1 and CDR2 (germline): MNHNS, SASEGT. The CDR3 covers 13 residues. CDR3 in amino acids: CASSDDHQETQYF.

The V call is TRBV29-1, the J call TRBJ2-7; TCRdb proposes TRBD2, but this gene call is untestable without DNA. The germline gives CDR1 SQVTM, CDR2 ANQGSEA. The CDR3 spans 13 residues. The CDR3 is CSVPAGGTYEQYF.

The V call is TRBV27, the J call TRBJ2-5; the TCRdb D gene call, TRBD1, has no DNA to confirm it. CDR3 size: 14 residues. The V gene's germline CDR1 is MNHEY and CDR2 SMNVEV (reference sequence). CDR3 residues: CASSLPGQPETQYF.

This chain joins TRBV27 and TRBJ2-3; the D call from TCRdb, TRBD1, cannot be confirmed without DNA. In germline, CDR1 is MNHEY, CDR2 SMNVEV (reference sequence). The CDR3 consists of 13 residues. CDR3 sequence: CASSTYRADTQYF.

The chain recombines TRBV5-1 with TRBJ2-2; TCRdb's D call, TRBD1, is unchecked because there is no DNA. Germline assignment: CDR1 SGHRS and CDR2 YFSETQ. This CDR3 is built from 16 residues. The CDR3: CASSLEGGRNTGELFF.

The J gene is TRBJ2-6, the V gene TRBV6-1. Germline V gene lookup returns CDR1 MNHNS and CDR2 SASEGT. This CDR3 has 15 amino acids. The CDR3 loop is CASSGQFSGANVLTF.

The gene calls are TRBV29-1 and TRBJ2-7; there is no DNA to check the TCRdb D call of TRBD1. This CDR3 has 13 residues. Germline V gene data show CDR1 as SQVTM and CDR2 as ANQGSEA. CDR3 protein: CSVGDRATYEQYF.

This chain connects TRBV4-1 to TRBJ2-3; the D gene TCRdb calls, TRBD1, cannot be checked with no DNA. CDR1 is MGHRA and CDR2 is YSYEKL in the germline V gene. The CDR3 extends over 15 amino acids. This CDR3 reads CASSQDTGRRDTQYF.

V gene TRBV6-5 combines with J gene TRBJ1-1. Germline CDR1 reads MNHEY; CDR2 reads SVGAGI. This CDR3 region has 13 residues. This CDR3 is CASSYAGGTEAFF.

The J gene is TRBJ2-3, the V gene TRBV10-3; TCRdb gives TRBD1 as the D gene, but with no DNA this cannot be confirmed. The germline CDR1 and CDR2 sequences are ENHRY and SYGVKD. The CDR3 totals 16 residues. CDR3 sequence: CAISESHRGRADTQYF.

V gene TRBV18 combines with J gene TRBJ2-5; checking the TCRdb D call of TRBD1 is not possible without DNA. This CDR3 region has 19 residues. Germline assignment: CDR1 KGHSH and CDR2 LQKENI. This chain's CDR3 is CASSPGTVQGSAYGETQYF.

This chain uses TRBV4-1 with TRBJ2-7; TCRdb gives TRBD2 as the D gene, but with no DNA this cannot be confirmed. Germline V gene sequence: CDR1 MGHRA, CDR2 YSYEKL. The CDR3 consists of 18 residues. The CDR3 sequence: CASSQGLQTDTIGYEQYF.

The chain couples TRBV9 to TRBJ2-7; the TRBD2 assignment by TCRdb is unverifiable without DNA. CDR3 length equals 15 residues. Germline CDR1 is SGDLS and CDR2 is YYNGEE. CDR3 in amino acids: CASSVGLAGVNEQYF.

The V gene is TRBV18, the J gene TRBJ2-1. CDR3 length: 13 residues. CDR1 KGHSH and CDR2 LQKENI come from the germline V gene. CDR3 region: CASSPDQASEQFF.

This chain uses TRBV28 with TRBJ2-7; with no DNA, the TCRdb D assignment of TRBD2 cannot be verified. Germline V CDR1 and CDR2: MDHEN, SYDVKM. The CDR3 has 12 residues. The CDR3 reads CASSTARGEQYF.

The V call is TRBV7-2, the J call TRBJ2-5. CDR3 length: 14 amino acids. Germline CDR1 is SGHTA and CDR2 is FQGNSA. The CDR3 here is CASSLVTYQETQYF.

The chain links TRBV12-3 or TRBV12-4 to TRBJ1-5; without DNA, the TCRdb call of TRBD1 cannot be checked. CDR3 length equals 14 residues. The CDR3 sequence is CASSRTGGRQPQHF.

V and J are TRBV20-1 and TRBJ2-3. CDR1 and CDR2 (germline): DFQATT, SNEGSKA (reference sequence). The CDR3 is 16 residues long. This CDR3 reads CSARDLLARYTDTQYF.

The chain joins TRBV29-1 to TRBJ1-1; TCRdb selects TRBD1, and the lack of DNA leaves this call unchecked. This CDR3 has 14 amino acids. Germline V gives CDR1 SQVTM, CDR2 ANQGSEA. The CDR3 reads CSGHIGQGTAEAFF.

The chain couples TRBV7-2 to TRBJ1-1; TCRdb's D call of TRBD1 is untestable without DNA. This CDR3 is 15 amino acids long. Germline V gives CDR1 SGHTA, CDR2 FQGNSA. The CDR3 sequence is CASSLIQGHIAEAFF.

The chain links TRBV4-1 to TRBJ2-7; TCRdb picks TRBD1, but there is no DNA to check that call. The CDR3 is 13 residues long. Per germline, CDR1 MGHRA and CDR2 YSYEKL. The chain's CDR3 is CASSQPRGYEQYF.

V gene TRBV4-1 combines with J gene TRBJ1-5. Germline V CDR1 and CDR2: MGHRA, YSYEKL. This CDR3 comprises 15 residues. CDR3 residues: CASSQGGRHNQPQHF.